This T cell receptor beta chain was profiled in a study of T-cell memory formation after mild COVID-19. Study findings and constraints: Contracting clones, day 15 to 85, had balanced CD4/CD8, and later expanders favored CD4+. That cross-reactive memory joined was suggested by some responding clones appearing in pre-infection memory.

This clonotype was seen repeatedly, ten times or more. Its antigen remains unidentified. MiXCR was run by TCRdb on the 5' RACE reads, yielding one entry per CDR3 protein. Of about 13,000 distinct CDR3 sequences detected, around 15% appear once; the ten largest clones hold about 60%. The receptor comes from a man aged 18 to 30 who had mild COVID-19 (a few samples of this study predate the infection). Cell type and time point are not known. The sequenced material came from PBMCs or a T cell subset sorted from them (not recorded which).

CDR3 in DNA: TGTGCCAGCAGCTGGCAACCGGGACAGGGGGCCGATGGCTACACCTTC. Its protein is CASSWQPGQGADGYTF. The chain recombines TRBV7-2 with TRBJ1-2, with 12 nucleotides matching TRBD1. Trimming at V came to 4 bases and at J to 6 bases, leaving 9 bases not matched to a gene. The CDR3 covers 16 residues. In germline, CDR1 is SGHTA, CDR2 FQGNSA.